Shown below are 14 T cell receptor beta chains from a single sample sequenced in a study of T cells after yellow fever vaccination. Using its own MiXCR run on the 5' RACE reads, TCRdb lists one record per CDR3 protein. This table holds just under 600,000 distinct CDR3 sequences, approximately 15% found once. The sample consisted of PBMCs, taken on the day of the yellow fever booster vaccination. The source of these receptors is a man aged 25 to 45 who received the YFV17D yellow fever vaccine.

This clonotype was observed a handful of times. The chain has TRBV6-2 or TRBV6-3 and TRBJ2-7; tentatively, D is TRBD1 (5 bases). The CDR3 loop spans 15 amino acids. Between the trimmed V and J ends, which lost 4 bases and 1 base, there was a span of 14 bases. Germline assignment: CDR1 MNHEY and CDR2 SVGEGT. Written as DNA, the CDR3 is TGTGCCAGCAGTTGGCAGGGTACTAAGTCCTACGAGCAGTACTTC. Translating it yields CASSWQGTKSYEQYF.

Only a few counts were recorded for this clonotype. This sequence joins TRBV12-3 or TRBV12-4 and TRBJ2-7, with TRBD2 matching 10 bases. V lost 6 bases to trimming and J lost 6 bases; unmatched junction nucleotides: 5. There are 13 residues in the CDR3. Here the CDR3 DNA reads TGTGCCAGCAGGCCTAGCGGGAGAGGCGAGCAGTACTTC. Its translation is CASRPSGRGEQYF.

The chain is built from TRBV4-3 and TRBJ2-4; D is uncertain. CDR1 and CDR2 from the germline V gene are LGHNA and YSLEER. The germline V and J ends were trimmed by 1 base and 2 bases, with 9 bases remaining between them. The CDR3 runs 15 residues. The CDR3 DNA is TGCGCCAGCAGCCAAGCCCCGGCGACCAAAAACATTCAGTACTTC. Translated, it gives CASSQAPATKNIQYF.

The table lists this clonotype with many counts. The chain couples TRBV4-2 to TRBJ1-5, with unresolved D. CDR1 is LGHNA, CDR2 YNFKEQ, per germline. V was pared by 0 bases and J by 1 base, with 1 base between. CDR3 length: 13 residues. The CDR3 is CASSQDSNQPQHF. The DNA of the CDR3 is TGTGCCAGCAGCCAAGACAGCAATCAGCCCCAGCATTTT.

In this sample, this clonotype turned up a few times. CDR3 in amino acids: CASSFVGPTGEQYF. Here the CDR3 DNA reads TGTGCCAGCAGTTTTGTGGGGCCCACAGGGGAGCAGTACTTC. The V and J genes are TRBV28 and TRBJ2-7, with D possibly TRBD1 on 6 matching bases. CDR1 MDHEN and CDR2 SYDVKM come from the germline V gene. V lost 3 bases to trimming and J lost 7 bases, with 16 bases between them. The CDR3 is 14 amino acids.

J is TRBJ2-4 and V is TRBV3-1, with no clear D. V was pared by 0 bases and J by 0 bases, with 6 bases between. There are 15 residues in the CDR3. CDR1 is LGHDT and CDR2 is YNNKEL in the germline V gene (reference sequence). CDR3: CASSQEQLAKNIQYF. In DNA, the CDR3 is TGTGCCAGCAGCCAAGAGCAGCTAGCCAAAAACATTCAGTACTTC.

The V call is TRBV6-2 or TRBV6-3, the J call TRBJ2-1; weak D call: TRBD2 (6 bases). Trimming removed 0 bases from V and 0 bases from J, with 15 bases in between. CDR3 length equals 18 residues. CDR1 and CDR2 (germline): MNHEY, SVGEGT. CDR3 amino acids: CASSYSPFGGSSYNEQFF. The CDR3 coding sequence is TGTGCCAGCAGTTACTCCCCCTTTGGAGGGAGCTCCTACAATGAGCAGTTCTTC.

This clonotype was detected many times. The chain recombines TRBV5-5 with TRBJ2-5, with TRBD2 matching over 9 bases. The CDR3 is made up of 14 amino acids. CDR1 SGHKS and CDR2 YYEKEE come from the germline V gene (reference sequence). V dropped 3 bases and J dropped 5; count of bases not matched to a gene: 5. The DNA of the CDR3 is TGTGCCAGCAGCTCCATGACTAGCGGCGAGACCCAGTACTTC. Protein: CASSSMTSGETQYF.

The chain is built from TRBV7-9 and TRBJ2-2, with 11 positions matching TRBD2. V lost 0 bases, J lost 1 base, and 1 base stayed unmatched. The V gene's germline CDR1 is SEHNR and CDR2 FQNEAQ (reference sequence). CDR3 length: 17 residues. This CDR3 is CASSLAGTSGNTGELFF. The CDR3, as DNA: TGTGCCAGCAGCTTAGCCGGGACTAGCGGGAACACCGGGGAGCTGTTTTTT.

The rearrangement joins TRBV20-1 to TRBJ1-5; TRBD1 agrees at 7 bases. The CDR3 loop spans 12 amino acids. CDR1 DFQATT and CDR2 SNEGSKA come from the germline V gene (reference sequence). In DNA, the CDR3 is TGCAGCGCTTCAGGGGGGGAACAGCCCCAGCATTTT. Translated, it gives CSASGGEQPQHF.

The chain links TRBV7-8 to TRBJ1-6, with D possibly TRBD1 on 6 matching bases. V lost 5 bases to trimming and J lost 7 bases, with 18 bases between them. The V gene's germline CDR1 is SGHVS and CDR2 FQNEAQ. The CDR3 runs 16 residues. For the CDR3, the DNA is TGTGCCAGCAGCCTCCTATCAGGGGTCTCGAATTCACCCCTCCACTTT. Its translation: CASSLLSGVSNSPLHF.

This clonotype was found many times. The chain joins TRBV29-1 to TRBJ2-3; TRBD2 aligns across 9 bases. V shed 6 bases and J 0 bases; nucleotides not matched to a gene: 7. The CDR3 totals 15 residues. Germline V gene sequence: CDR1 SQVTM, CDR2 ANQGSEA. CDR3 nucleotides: TGCAGCGTGGCCGGGACTAGCTTAAGCACAGATACGCAGTATTTT. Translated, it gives CSVAGTSLSTDTQYF.

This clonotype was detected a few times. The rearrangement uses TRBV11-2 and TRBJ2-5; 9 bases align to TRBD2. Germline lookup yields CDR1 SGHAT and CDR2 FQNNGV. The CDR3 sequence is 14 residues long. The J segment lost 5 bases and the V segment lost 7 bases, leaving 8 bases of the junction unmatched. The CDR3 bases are TGTGCCAGCACGGACAGGCGGGGGGGGGAGACCCAGTACTTC. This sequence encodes CASTDRRGGETQYF.

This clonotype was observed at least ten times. CDR3 DNA sequence: TGTGCCAGCAGCCCGGGACAGGGAGGTTTCGAGCAGTACTTC. It translates to CASSPGQGGFEQYF. This chain links TRBV7-9 with TRBJ2-7; TRBD1 matches 9 bases. The CDR3 contains 14 residues. V shed 5 bases and J 6 bases; nucleotides not matched to a gene: 8. Germline V gene sequence: CDR1 SEHNR, CDR2 FQNEAQ (reference sequence).